A selection of T cell receptor beta chains follows, all from one sample in a study of T cell repertoires in cytomegalovirus infection. TCRdb re-derived calls from the reads in MiXCR, one entry per CDR3 protein. The sample carries some 920,000 distinct CDR3 sequences, 30% to 40% recorded once. What these receptors recognize is not known. The sample was cultured CD8+ T cells from PBMCs, taken from culture after CMV antigen stimulation. The receptor set was obtained from a human donor in good health (CMV status not recorded). Some clones in this sample may be carry-over from other donors' samples. Each CDR3 is given with its conserved first and last residue. A D gene is named only where the DNA matches it firmly. Some rows mark clone size as missing; the rest say once, few, many or name a class of expanded clone.

J | D | V | size | CDR3 | DNA
TRBJ1-2 | TRBD1 | TRBV2 | few | CAIWTGGSNYGYTF | TGTGCCATCTGGACAGGGGGATCTAACTATGGCTACACCTTC
TRBJ1-6 | . | TRBV5-4 | . | CTSTPPGYSPGSPLHF | TGTACCAGCACCCCCCCGGGATATTCCCCTGGGTCACCCCTCCACTTT
TRBJ1-6 | . | TRBV7-6 | . | CASSGDPNKPLHF | TGTGCCAGCAGTGGCGACCCGAATAAACCCCTCCACTTT
TRBJ2-1 | TRBD2 | TRBV7-8 | many | CASSPRASGEFYNEQFF | TGTGCCAGCAGCCCCCGGGCTAGCGGGGAGTTTTACAATGAGCAGTTCTTC
TRBJ1-2 | . | TRBV27 | . | CASSLSSTNYGYTF | TGTGCCAGCAGTCTATCTAGTACTAACTATGGCTACACCTTC
TRBJ2-1 | TRBD2 | TRBV19 | few | CASKGRAGGRSYNEQFF | TGTGCCAGTAAGGGCCGAGCGGGGGGACGGTCCTACAATGAGCAGTTCTTC
TRBJ1-1 | TRBD1 | TRBV5-4 | few | CASRPQGVTEAFF | TGTGCCAGCAGGCCACAGGGGGTTACTGAAGCTTTCTTT
TRBJ2-3 | TRBD1 | TRBV7-4 | . | CASSFKSSEGQGAGDTQYF | TGTGCCAGCAGCTTCAAATCTTCGGAGGGACAGGGGGCAGGAGATACGCAGTATTTT
TRBJ2-5 | . | TRBV6-2/TRBV6-3 | . | CASRSRLGGKEETQYF | TGTGCCAGCAGGAGTAGACTAGGAGGGAAGGAAGAGACCCAGTACTTC
TRBJ2-3 | TRBD1 | TRBV7-8 | . | CASSLERGGQGDTDTQYF | TGTGCCAGCAGCTTAGAGAGAGGGGGACAGGGTGACACAGATACGCAGTATTTT
TRBJ2-2 | . | TRBV27 | few | CASTLTGGPGELFF | TGTGCCAGCACACTAACCGGGGGTCCCGGGGAGCTGTTTTTT
TRBJ2-1 | TRBD2 | TRBV6-1 | few | CASSKLAGPYNEQFF | TGTGCCAGCAGTAAACTAGCGGGGCCTTACAATGAGCAGTTCTTC
TRBJ2-5 | TRBD2 | TRBV13 | few | CASSKRGGQETQYF | TGTGCCAGCAGCAAGCGGGGGGGCCAAGAGACCCAGTACTTC